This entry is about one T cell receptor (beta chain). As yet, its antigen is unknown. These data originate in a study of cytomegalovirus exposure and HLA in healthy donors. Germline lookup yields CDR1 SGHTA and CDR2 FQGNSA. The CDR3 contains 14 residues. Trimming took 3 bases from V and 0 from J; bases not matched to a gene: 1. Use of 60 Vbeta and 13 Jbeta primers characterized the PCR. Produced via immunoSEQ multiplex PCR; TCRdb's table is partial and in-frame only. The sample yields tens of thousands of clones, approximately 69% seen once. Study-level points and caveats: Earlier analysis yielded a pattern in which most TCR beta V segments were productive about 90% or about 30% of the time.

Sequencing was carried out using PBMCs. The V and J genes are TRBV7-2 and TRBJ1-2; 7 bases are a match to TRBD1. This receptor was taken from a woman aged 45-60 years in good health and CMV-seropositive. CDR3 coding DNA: TGTGCCAGCAGCTTGACAGGGTCTAACTATGGCTACACCTTC. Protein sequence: CASSLTGSNYGYTF.